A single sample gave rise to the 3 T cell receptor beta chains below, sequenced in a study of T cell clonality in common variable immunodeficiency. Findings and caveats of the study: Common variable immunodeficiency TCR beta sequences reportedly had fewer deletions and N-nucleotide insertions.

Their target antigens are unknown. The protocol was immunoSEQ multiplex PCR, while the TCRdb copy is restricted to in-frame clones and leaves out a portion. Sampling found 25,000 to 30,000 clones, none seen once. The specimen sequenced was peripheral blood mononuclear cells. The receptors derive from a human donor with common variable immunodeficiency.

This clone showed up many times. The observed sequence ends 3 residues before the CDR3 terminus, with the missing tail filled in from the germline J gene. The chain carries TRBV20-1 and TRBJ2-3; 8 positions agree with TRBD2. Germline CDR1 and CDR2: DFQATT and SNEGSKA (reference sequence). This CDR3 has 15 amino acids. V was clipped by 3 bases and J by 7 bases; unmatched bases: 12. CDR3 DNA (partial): TGCAGTGCTAGTCGGGGGGGCTTAAGAACAAATACG. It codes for CSASRGGLRTNT. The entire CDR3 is CSASRGGLRTNTQYF.

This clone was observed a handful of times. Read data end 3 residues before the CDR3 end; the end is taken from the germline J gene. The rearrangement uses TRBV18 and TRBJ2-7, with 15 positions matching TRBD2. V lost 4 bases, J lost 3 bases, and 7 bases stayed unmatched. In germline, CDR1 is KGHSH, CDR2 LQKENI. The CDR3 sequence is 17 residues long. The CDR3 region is CASSRGTSGGTIYEQYF. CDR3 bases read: TGTGCCAGCTCACGAGGGACTAGCGGGGGGACGATCTACGAG.

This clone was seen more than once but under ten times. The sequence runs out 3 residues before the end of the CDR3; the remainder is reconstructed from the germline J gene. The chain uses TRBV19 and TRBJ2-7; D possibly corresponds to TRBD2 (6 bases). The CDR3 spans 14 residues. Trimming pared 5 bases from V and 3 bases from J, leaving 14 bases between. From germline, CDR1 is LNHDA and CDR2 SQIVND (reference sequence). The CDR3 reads CASSWRVTHYEQYF. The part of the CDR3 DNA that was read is TGTGCCAGTAGTTGGAGGGTCACACACTACGAG.